This TCR beta chain was observed in a study of CD8 T cells in ankylosing spondylitis. Study-wide findings and caveats: Matched ankylosing spondylitis synovial fluid reportedly showed significant enrichment of disease-linked clones.

Researchers built TCR beta libraries using quantitative 5'-RACE with molecular barcodes. Via MiXCR, TCRdb re-called the 5' RACE reads, giving one row per CDR3 protein. The sample lists about 200,000 distinct CDR3 sequences; roughly 26% were seen once. The CDR3 is made up of 14 amino acids. With 3 bases removed from V and 2 bases from J, the gap between germline ends came to 8 bases. The germline CDR1 and CDR2 sequences are LNHDA and SQIVND (reference sequence). This clonotype has at least ten counts. The antigen remains unidentified. The TCR sequence derives from a male donor with ankylosing spondylitis or in good health (not recorded which). Sequencing was done on a sample of blood, either unsorted or a sorted T cell fraction (not recorded which). The chain is built from TRBV19 and TRBJ1-5; D remains unclear. CDR3 DNA sequence: TGTGCCAGTAGTATCCGGGAGCGCAATCAGCCCCAGCATTTT. This translates into CASSIRERNQPQHF.